The present entry profiles one T cell receptor (beta chain) with its context. The data were produced by immunoSEQ multiplex PCR, yet TCRdb's version contains in-frame clones alone and is incomplete. The sample records about 330,000 clones, about 92% being singletons. This specimen belongs to a study of blood T cell repertoires in COVID-19. V was pared by 5 bases and J by 1 base, with 5 bases of the junction left unmatched. The CDR3 loop spans 14 amino acids. Germline V gene sequence: CDR1 LGHDT, CDR2 YNNKEL (reference sequence). The chain combines TRBV3-1 (or the pseudogene TRBV3-2) with TRBJ2-7, with TRBD1 matching over 7 bases. This clonotype was sampled from a woman aged 25-40 years who had recovered from COVID-19. The sample consisted of PBMCs or T cells enriched from blood (not recorded which). CDR3 sequence (DNA): TGTGCCAGCAGCTACCGGACAGGTTCCTACGAGCAGTACTTC. This codes for CASSYRTGSYEQYF.